This passage covers 5 T cell receptor beta chains from one sample sequenced in a study of read filtering for tumor transcriptome and immune sequencing. Molecular barcoded adaptors covering alpha/delta and beta/gamma chains were used on approximately 400 ng RNA. TCRdb reanalysed the reads using MiXCR and keeps one entry per CDR3 protein. The sample holds 40,000 or so distinct CDR3 sequences; 10% to 15% are singletons and the top ten take more than 30%. The sequencing input was a population of CD138-negative cells sorted from bone marrow. Receptors were obtained from a donor aged 40 or over with multiple myeloma.

This chain uses TRBV5-4 with TRBJ2-1, with 9 positions matching TRBD2. The trim removed 3 bases at V and 4 bases at J, leaving 8 bases unmatched. Germline-derived CDR1 and CDR2 are SGHNT and YYREEE (reference sequence). The CDR3 extends over 16 amino acids. The DNA for the CDR3 is TGTGCCAGCAGCTATTATAGCGGGGGCATTTACAATGAGCAGTTCTTC. Translated: CASSYYSGGIYNEQFF.

This clonotype was detected ten times or more. This sequence joins TRBV7-3 and TRBJ1-5, with D perhaps TRBD1 (5 bases). The CDR3 covers 13 residues. The germline V gene encodes CDR1 SGHTA and CDR2 FQGTGA. Trimming stripped 11 bases from V and 4 bases from J, with 15 bases between. The CDR3 DNA reads TGTGCCTCGGGGGATACAGAGAATCAGCCCCAGCATTTT. Its protein is CASGDTENQPQHF.

This clonotype was found many times. V and J are TRBV29-1 and TRBJ2-3, with 7 nucleotides matching TRBD2. The length of the CDR3 is 15 residues. V lost 3 bases to trimming and J lost 2 bases; unmatched junction nucleotides: 8. The germline CDR1 and CDR2 sequences are SQVTM and ANQGSEA. CDR3 sequence reads: CSVEVSGTNTDTQYF. The CDR3 bases are TGCAGCGTTGAGGTCTCTGGGACTAACACAGATACGCAGTATTTT.

This clonotype was detected ten times or more. This chain links TRBV20-1 with TRBJ2-5; no firm D call. The ends were cut back, 5 bases at V and 4 bases at J, with 11 bases in the middle. Germline CDR1 reads DFQATT; CDR2 reads SNEGSKA (reference sequence). The CDR3 totals 12 residues. The chain's CDR3 is CSASIGGETQYF. CDR3 nucleotides: TGCAGTGCTTCGATCGGTGGAGAGACCCAGTACTTC.

Ten or more counts support this clonotype. The genes are TRBV5-4 and TRBJ1-1, with a weak D call TRBD1 (5 bases). Trimming took off 0 bases at V and 3 bases at J, with 12 bases between the two ends. Germline CDR1 SGHNT, CDR2 YYREEE (reference sequence). The CDR3 length is 15 residues. The CDR3 DNA reads TGTGCCAGCAGCTTGGAACCTCAGGGTTACACTGAAGCTTTCTTT. Translation: CASSLEPQGYTEAFF.